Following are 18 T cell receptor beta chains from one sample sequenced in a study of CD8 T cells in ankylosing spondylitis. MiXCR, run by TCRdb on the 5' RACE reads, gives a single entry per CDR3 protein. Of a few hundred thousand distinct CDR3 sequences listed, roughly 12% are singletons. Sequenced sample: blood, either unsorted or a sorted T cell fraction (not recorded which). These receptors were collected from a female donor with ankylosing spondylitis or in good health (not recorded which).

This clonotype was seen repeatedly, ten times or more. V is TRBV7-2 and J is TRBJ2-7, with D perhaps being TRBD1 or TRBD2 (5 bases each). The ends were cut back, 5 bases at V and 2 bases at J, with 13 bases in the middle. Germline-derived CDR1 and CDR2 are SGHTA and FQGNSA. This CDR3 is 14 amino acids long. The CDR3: CASSTSRGPYEQYF. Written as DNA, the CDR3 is TGTGCCAGCAGCACATCCCGGGGACCCTACGAGCAGTACTTC.

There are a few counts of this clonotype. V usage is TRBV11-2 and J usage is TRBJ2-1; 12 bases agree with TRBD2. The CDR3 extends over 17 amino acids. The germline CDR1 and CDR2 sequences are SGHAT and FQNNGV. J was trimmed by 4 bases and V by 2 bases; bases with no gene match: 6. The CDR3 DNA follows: TGTGCCAGCAGCTTACAAGACACTAGCGGGAGGTACAATGAGCAGTTCTTC. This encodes CASSLQDTSGRYNEQFF. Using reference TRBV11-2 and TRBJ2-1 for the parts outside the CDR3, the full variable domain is EAGVAQSPRYKIIEKRQSVAFWCNPISGHATLYWYQQILGQGPKLLIQFQNNGVVDDSQLPKDRFSAERLKGVDSTLKIQPAKLEDSAVYLCASSLQDTSGRYNEQFFGPGTRLTVL.

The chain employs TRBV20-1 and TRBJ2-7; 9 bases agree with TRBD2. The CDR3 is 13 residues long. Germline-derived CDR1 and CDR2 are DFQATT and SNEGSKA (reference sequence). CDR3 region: CRLGGRAEYEQYF. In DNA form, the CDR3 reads TGCAGACTGGGCGGGAGGGCCGAGTACGAGCAGTACTTC.

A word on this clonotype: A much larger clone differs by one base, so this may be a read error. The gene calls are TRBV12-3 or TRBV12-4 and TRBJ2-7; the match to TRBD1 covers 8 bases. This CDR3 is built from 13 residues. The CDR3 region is CARRIQGADEQYF. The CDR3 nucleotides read TGTGCCCGCAGAATCCAGGGGGCAGACGAGCAGTACTTC.

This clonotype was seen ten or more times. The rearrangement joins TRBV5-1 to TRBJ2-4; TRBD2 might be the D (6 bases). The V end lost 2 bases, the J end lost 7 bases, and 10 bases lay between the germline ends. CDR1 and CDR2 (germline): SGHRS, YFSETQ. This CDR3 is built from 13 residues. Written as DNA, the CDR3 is TGCGCCAGCAGCTTAGGCGGGGACAACATTCAGTACTTC. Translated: CASSLGGDNIQYF. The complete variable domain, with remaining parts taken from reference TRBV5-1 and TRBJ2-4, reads KAGVTQTPRYLIKTRGQQVTLSCSPISGHRSVSWYQQTPGQGLQFLFEYFSETQRNKGNFPGRFSGRQFSNSRSEMNVSTLELGDSALYLCASSLGGDNIQYFGAGTRLSVL.

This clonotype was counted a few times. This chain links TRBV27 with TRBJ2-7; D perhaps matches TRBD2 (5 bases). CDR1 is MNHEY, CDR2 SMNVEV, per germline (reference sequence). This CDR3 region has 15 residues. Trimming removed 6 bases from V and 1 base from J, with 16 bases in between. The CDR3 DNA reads TGTGCCAGCAGCCGGACTGGCCTAGGGTCCTACGAGCAGTACTTC. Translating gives CASSRTGLGSYEQYF.

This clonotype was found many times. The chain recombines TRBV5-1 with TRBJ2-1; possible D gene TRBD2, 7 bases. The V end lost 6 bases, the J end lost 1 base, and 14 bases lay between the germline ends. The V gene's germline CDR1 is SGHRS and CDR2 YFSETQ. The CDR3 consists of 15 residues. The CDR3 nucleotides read TGCGCCAGCAAGAGGGGGGGTGGGTCCTACAATGAGCAGTTCTTC. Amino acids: CASKRGGGSYNEQFF.

CDR3 DNA: TGTGCCAGCGTGTCGGGGGTCTACGAGCAGTACTTC. As protein: CASVSGVYEQYF. The chain combines TRBV2 with TRBJ2-7; D perhaps matches TRBD2 (6 bases). Germline V gene data show CDR1 as SNHLY and CDR2 as FYNNEI. The germline V and J ends were trimmed by 8 bases and 3 bases, with 11 bases remaining between them. This CDR3 region has 12 residues.

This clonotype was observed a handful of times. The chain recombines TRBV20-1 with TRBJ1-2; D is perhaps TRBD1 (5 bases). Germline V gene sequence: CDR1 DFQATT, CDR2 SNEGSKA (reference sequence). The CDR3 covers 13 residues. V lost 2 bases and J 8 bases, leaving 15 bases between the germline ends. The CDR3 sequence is CSARTLTGRGYTF. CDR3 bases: TGCAGTGCTAGAACGTTGACGGGGCGAGGCTACACCTTC.

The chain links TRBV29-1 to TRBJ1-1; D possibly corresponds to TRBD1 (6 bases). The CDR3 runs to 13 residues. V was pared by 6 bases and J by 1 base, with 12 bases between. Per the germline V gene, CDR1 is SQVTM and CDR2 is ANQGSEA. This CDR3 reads CSVNRVENTEAFF. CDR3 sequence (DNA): TGCAGCGTGAACAGGGTGGAGAACACTGAAGCTTTCTTT.

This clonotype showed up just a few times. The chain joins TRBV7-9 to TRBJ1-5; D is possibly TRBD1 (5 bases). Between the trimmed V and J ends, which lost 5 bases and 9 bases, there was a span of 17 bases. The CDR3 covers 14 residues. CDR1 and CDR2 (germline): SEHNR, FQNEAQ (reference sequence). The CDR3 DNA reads TGTGCCAGCAGCCCTGCAGGGCTGGAGGGGCCCCAGCATTTT. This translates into CASSPAGLEGPQHF.

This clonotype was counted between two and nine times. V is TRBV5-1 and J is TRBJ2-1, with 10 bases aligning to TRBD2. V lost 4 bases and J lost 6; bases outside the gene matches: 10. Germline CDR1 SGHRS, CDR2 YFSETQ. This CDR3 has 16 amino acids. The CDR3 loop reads CASSATSGTIFNEQFF. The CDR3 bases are TGCGCCAGCAGCGCAACTAGCGGGACGATTTTCAATGAGCAGTTCTTC.

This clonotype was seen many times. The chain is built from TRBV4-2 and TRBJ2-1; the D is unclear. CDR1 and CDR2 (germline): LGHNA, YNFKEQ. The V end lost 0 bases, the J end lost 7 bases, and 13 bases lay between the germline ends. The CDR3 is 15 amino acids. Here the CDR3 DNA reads TGTGCCAGCAGCCAAGATTTATGGGTGAGGAATGAGCAGTTCTTC. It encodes CASSQDLWVRNEQFF.

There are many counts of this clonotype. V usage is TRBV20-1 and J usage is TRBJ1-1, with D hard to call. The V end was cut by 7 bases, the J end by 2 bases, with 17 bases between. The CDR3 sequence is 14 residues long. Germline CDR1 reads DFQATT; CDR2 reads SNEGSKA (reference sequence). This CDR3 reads CSVSVTRLNTEAFF. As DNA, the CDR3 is TGCAGTGTTTCCGTAACAAGACTAAACACTGAAGCTTTCTTT.

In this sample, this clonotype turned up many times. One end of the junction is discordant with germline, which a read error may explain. The CDR3 sequence is CASTIAGTYNERFF. CDR3 nucleotide sequence: TGTGCCAGCACCATAGCGGGAACGTACAATGAGCGGTTCTTC. The V gene is TRBV12-3 or TRBV12-4, the J gene TRBJ2-1; 8 bases match TRBD2. This CDR3 contains 14 residues.

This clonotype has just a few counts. The CDR3 reads CASTLSGNTIYF. CDR3 nucleotide sequence: TGTGCCAGCACCCTATCTGGAAACACCATATATTTT. The V gene is TRBV7-9, the J gene TRBJ1-3; D is ambiguous. V was trimmed by 7 bases and J by 1 base, leaving 5 bases between them. Germline CDR1 is SEHNR and CDR2 is FQNEAQ (reference sequence). The CDR3 spans 12 residues.

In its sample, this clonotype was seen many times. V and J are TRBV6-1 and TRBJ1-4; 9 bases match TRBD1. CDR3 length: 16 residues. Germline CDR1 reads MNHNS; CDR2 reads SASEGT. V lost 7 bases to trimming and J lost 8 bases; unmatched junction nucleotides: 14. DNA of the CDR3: TGTGCCAGCACCTCAGCCGGGACAGGGTTTGTGGAAAAACTGTTTTTT. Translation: CASTSAGTGFVEKLFF.

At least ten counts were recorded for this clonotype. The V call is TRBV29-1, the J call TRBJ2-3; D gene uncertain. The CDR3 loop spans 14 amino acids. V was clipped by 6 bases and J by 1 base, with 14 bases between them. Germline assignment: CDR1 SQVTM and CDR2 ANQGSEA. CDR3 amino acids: CSVRLVVRTDTQYF. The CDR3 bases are TGCAGCGTCCGCTTGGTGGTGCGCACAGATACGCAGTATTTT.